The rows below give T cell receptor beta chains drawn from one sample of a study of blood T cell repertoires in COVID-19. Clones were read by immunoSEQ multiplex PCR, and TCRdb kept only the in-frame ones, dropping some. The sample includes about 190,000 clones, over 80% of them seen just once. Sequences were obtained from peripheral blood. These receptors were taken from a woman aged 40 to 50 with acute or convalescent COVID-19. CDR3s include the opening cysteine and the closing phenylalanine or tryptophan. A D gene is named only where the DNA matches it firmly. Clone size is given for some rows only: seen once, a few or many times, or a class if the clone is expanded.

CDR3 DNA | CDR3 protein | D gene | V gene | clone size | J gene
TGTGCCAGCAGCTCACTGGGACAGGGGTTCTCTGGAAACACCATATATTTT | CASSSLGQGFSGNTIYF | TRBD1 | TRBV13 | - | TRBJ1-3
TGTGCCAGCAGCGACGTAGGCGGGGGGCGCAGCACTGAAGCTTTCTTT | CASSDVGGGRSTEAFF | - | TRBV11-1 | few | TRBJ1-1
TGCGCCAGCAATCCTAGCGGGAGTGGTGAGCAGTTCTTC | CASNPSGSGEQFF | TRBD2 | TRBV5-1 | - | TRBJ2-1
TGTGTCAGCAGCACTAGCAGGTTGCTCTACTCTGGAAACACCATATATTTT | CVSSTSRLLYSGNTIYF | - | TRBV21-1 | - | TRBJ1-3
TGTGCCAGCAGCCAAGATTGGGATAGCGACAATGAGCAGTTCTTC | CASSQDWDSDNEQFF | - | TRBV3-1/TRBV3-2 | - | TRBJ2-1
TGTGCCAGTAGTATAGCTCCGGGGATCTACAATGAGCAGTTCTTC | CASSIAPGIYNEQFF | - | TRBV19 | - | TRBJ2-1
TGTGCCAGCAGCCCCCGTTCGGGGGGGCCCCGAAATGAAAAACTGTTTTTT | CASSPRSGGPRNEKLFF | - | TRBV28 | - | TRBJ1-4
TGTGCCAGCGGGGACAGCCGTAAAAACATTCAGTACTTC | CASGDSRKNIQYF | TRBD1 | TRBV25-1 | - | TRBJ2-4
TGCGCCAGCAGCTTGACGGAGAAGGATACAGCTTTCTTT | CASSLTEKDTAFF | - | TRBV5-1 | - | TRBJ1-1
TGTGCCAGCAGCCCGGTCAGGGGTGACTATGGCTACACCTTC | CASSPVRGDYGYTF | - | TRBV11-2 | - | TRBJ1-2
TGTGCCACCAGTACATTGGCCGGGGAGCTGTTTTTT | CATSTLAGELFF | - | TRBV24-1 | - | TRBJ2-2
TGTGCCAGCAGTTATGTGCAGGGATCGTACGAGCAGTACTTC | CASSYVQGSYEQYF | - | TRBV6-5 | - | TRBJ2-7
TGTGCCAGCAGTCGAGGGACAGACTTTCATTCACCCCTCCACTTT | CASSRGTDFHSPLHF | TRBD1 | TRBV28 | - | TRBJ1-6
TGTGCCAGCAGTCCCTACCACAATGAGCAGTTCTTC | CASSPYHNEQFF | - | TRBV27 | - | TRBJ2-1
TGTGCCAGCAGGGGAGAGTCGAAGCAGTACTTC | CASRGESKQYF | - | TRBV7-2 | - | TRBJ2-7
TGTGCCAGCGGCCTGGGCATGAGAACTGAAGCTTTCTTT | CASGLGMRTEAFF | - | TRBV28 | - | TRBJ1-1
TGTGCCAGCGGACTAGCGGGGTTATACGAGCAGTACTTC | CASGLAGLYEQYF | TRBD2 | TRBV7-8 | - | TRBJ2-7
TGTGCCAGCAGTCCGGGACAGGACGGGAACTATGGCTACACCTTC | CASSPGQDGNYGYTF | TRBD1 | TRBV6-5 | - | TRBJ1-2
TGTGCCAGCAGCGCAAGCGGTTCCTACGAGCAGTACTTC | CASSASGSYEQYF | - | TRBV9 | - | TRBJ2-7